These 17 T cell receptor beta chains originate from one sample sequenced in a study of blood T cell repertoires in COVID-19. Sequencing was performed with immunoSEQ multiplex PCR; in TCRdb, only in-frame clones are kept and a portion is missing. The table has about 270,000 clones, 86% seen once. The sequenced sample consisted of peripheral blood. All receptors come from a man aged 35-49 years who had recovered from COVID-19.

The gene calls are TRBV12-3 or TRBV12-4 and TRBJ1-1; D gene ambiguous. The CDR3 runs 13 residues. V was cut by 3 bases and J by 4 bases, with 9 bases left in between. The chain's CDR3 is CASSLRAGTEAFF. DNA for the CDR3: TGTGCCAGCAGTTTGCGGGCCGGCACTGAAGCTTTCTTT.

This chain's CDR3 is CASSITSRQETQYF. In nucleotides, the CDR3 is TGTGCCAGCAGCATCACTAGCAGGCAAGAGACCCAGTACTTC. The chain has TRBV11-2 and TRBJ2-5; perhaps TRBD2 as D (6 bases). CDR1 and CDR2 from the germline V gene are SGHAT and FQNNGV. With 5 bases removed from V and 2 bases from J, the gap between germline ends came to 12 bases. CDR3 length equals 14 residues. Filled out from reference TRBV11-2 and TRBJ2-5, the complete variable domain reads EAGVAQSPRYKIIEKRQSVAFWCNPISGHATLYWYQQILGQGPKLLIQFQNNGVVDDSQLPKDRFSAERLKGVDSTLKIQPAKLEDSAVYLCASSITSRQETQYFGPGTRLLVL.

The gene calls are TRBV6-4 and TRBJ2-3, with 11 positions matching TRBD2. This CDR3 contains 15 residues. J was trimmed by 4 bases and V by 5 bases; bases with no gene match: 5. The germline V gene has CDR1 MRHNA and CDR2 SNTAGT. Here the CDR3 DNA reads TGTGCCAGCAGTTTACTAGCGGGAGTATCAGATACGCAGTATTTT. This translates into CASSLLAGVSDTQYF.

The rearrangement uses TRBV9 and TRBJ1-3; D unclear. The length of the CDR3 is 13 residues. Trimming removed 0 bases at V and 8 bases at J, with 9 bases between. CDR1 is SGDLS, CDR2 YYNGEE, per germline. The CDR3 DNA sequence: TGTGCCAGCAGCGTAGCCCCCACTGACACCATATATTTT. Translated, it gives CASSVAPTDTIYF.

V and J are TRBV7-9 and TRBJ2-7; TRBD2 agrees at 10 bases. Germline CDR1 SEHNR, CDR2 FQNEAQ (reference sequence). After removal of 1 base from V and 0 bases from J, the junction contained 3 bases not matched to a gene. This CDR3 contains 16 residues. The CDR3 is CASSLGLAGASYEQYF. CDR3 nucleotides: TGTGCCAGCAGCTTAGGGCTAGCGGGGGCCTCCTACGAGCAGTACTTC.

This chain links TRBV7-2 with TRBJ2-3; perhaps TRBD2 as D (6 bases). The CDR3 length is 14 residues. V shed 3 bases and J shed 5 bases, with 12 bases lying between them. Per the germline V gene, CDR1 is SGHTA and CDR2 is FQGNSA. The CDR3 is CASSFSRRGDTQYF. The CDR3 region has the DNA TGTGCCAGCAGCTTCAGTAGGAGGGGAGATACGCAGTATTTT. The variable domain in full, completed from reference TRBV7-2 and TRBJ2-3, reads GAGVSQSPSNKVTEKGKDVELRCDPISGHTALYWYRQSLGQGLEFLIYFQGNSAPDKSGLPSDRFSAERTGGSVSTLTIQRTQQEDSAVYLCASSFSRRGDTQYFGPGTRLTVL.

J is TRBJ2-1 and V is TRBV2, with D possibly matching TRBD2 (6 bases). Germline V gene data show CDR1 as SNHLY and CDR2 as FYNNEI. The CDR3 totals 12 residues. V lost 7 bases to trimming and J lost 9 bases, with 13 bases between them. CDR3 in amino acids: CASTVTSFEQFF. The DNA of the CDR3 is TGTGCCAGCACCGTTACTAGCTTTGAGCAGTTCTTC.

V is TRBV9 and J is TRBJ2-7; D unresolved. The CDR3 runs to 13 residues. Germline V gene data show CDR1 as SGDLS and CDR2 as YYNGEE. V lost 0 bases and J 4 bases, leaving 8 bases between the germline ends. This chain's CDR3 is CASSVDPVYEQYF. The CDR3 nucleotides read TGTGCCAGCAGCGTAGATCCGGTGTACGAGCAGTACTTC.

The chain uses TRBV2 and TRBJ2-2; 11 nucleotides match TRBD2. The V gene end was trimmed by 1 base and the J gene end by 4 bases; junction bases not matched to a gene: 2. The germline V gene encodes CDR1 SNHLY and CDR2 FYNNEI. This CDR3 comprises 16 residues. The CDR3, as DNA: TGTGCCAGCAGTGAAGGACTAGCGGGAATCACCGGGGAGCTGTTTTTT. Protein: CASSEGLAGITGELFF.

The chain uses TRBV7-2 and TRBJ2-5; TRBD2 matches at 8 bases. CDR1 is SGHTA, CDR2 FQGNSA, per germline. The CDR3 is 16 residues long. V was clipped by 1 base and J by 2 bases; unmatched bases: 6. CDR3 sequence: CASSLGYSGVQETQYF. CDR3 nucleotides: TGTGCCAGCAGCTTAGGTTATAGCGGGGTACAAGAGACCCAGTACTTC.

The V gene is TRBV19, the J gene TRBJ2-3; TRBD2 is a possible D gene (5 bases). This CDR3 has 16 residues. Germline V gene sequence: CDR1 LNHDA, CDR2 SQIVND (reference sequence). Trimming left V 3 bases short and J 2 bases short, with 15 bases between. CDR3 in amino acids: CASSMVAFTYTDTQYF. The CDR3 bases are TGTGCCAGTAGTATGGTAGCGTTCACTTACACAGATACGCAGTATTTT.

This sequence joins TRBV7-9 and TRBJ1-5; possibly TRBD1 for D (5 bases). V was shortened by 0 bases and J by 3 bases, with 18 bases between the two germline ends. Germline-derived CDR1 and CDR2 are SEHNR and FQNEAQ (reference sequence). The length of the CDR3 is 18 residues. The CDR3 DNA reads as TGTGCCAGCAGCTTAGCGCTCGGGGGGAGGAGTGCCAATCAGCCCCAGCATTTT. It codes for CASSLALGGRSANQPQHF.

V usage is TRBV2 and J usage is TRBJ2-1, with 7 bases that match TRBD2. This CDR3 contains 13 residues. With V trimmed by 5 bases and J by 13 bases, 11 bases remained unmatched. From germline, CDR1 is SNHLY and CDR2 FYNNEI. Written as DNA, the CDR3 is TGTGCCAGCAGTCCCGGGACTACGTTTTTTCAGTTCTTC. It translates to CASSPGTTFFQFF.

The gene calls are TRBV19 and TRBJ1-1; no firm D call. Germline CDR1 is LNHDA and CDR2 is SQIVND (reference sequence). The CDR3 is 14 amino acids. With 4 bases removed from V and 4 bases from J, the gap between germline ends came to 13 bases. The CDR3 region is CASSKEVVATEAFF. CDR3 nucleotides: TGTGCCAGTAGTAAGGAGGTTGTCGCCACTGAAGCTTTCTTT. The full variable domain, rest sourced from reference TRBV19 and TRBJ1-1, is DGGITQSPKYLFRKEGQNVTLSCEQNLNHDAMYWYRQDPGQGLRLIYYSQIVNDFQKGDIAEGYSVSREKKESFPLTVTSAQKNPTAFYLCASSKEVVATEAFFGQGTRLTVV.

The chain carries TRBV6-1 and TRBJ1-5, with D possibly matching TRBD1 (5 bases). V lost 1 base and J lost 5, with 15 bases in between. CDR3 length equals 16 residues. Germline lookup yields CDR1 MNHNS and CDR2 SASEGT. The CDR3 DNA is TGTGCCAGCAGTGAAGGGCGGGGGATTATTGATCAGCCCCAGCATTTT. Encoded protein: CASSEGRGIIDQPQHF.

The chain employs TRBV28 and TRBJ1-6; D unclear. CDR1 is MDHEN, CDR2 SYDVKM, per germline. The CDR3 has 14 residues. Deletions cut 6 bases from V and 3 bases from J, with 9 bases between. CDR3: CASRSEIYNSPLHF. In DNA, the CDR3 is TGTGCCAGCAGAAGCGAGATCTATAATTCACCCCTCCACTTT.

The chain combines TRBV2 with TRBJ2-3; 8 positions agree with TRBD2. The trim removed 1 base at V and 3 bases at J, leaving 6 bases unmatched. Germline CDR1 is SNHLY and CDR2 is FYNNEI. The CDR3 is 16 amino acids. For the CDR3, the DNA is TGTGCCAGCAGTGAAGGACTAGCGTCAGGGACAGATACGCAGTATTTT. Amino acids: CASSEGLASGTDTQYF.